This T cell receptor (beta chain) was recovered during a study of spatial heterogeneity in lung cancer. Study as a whole: In the raw reads, each unique TCR and UMI combination was present more than ten times on average. General study results and limits: Expanded intratumoral alpha and beta TCR counts tracked tumor mutation counts.

Germline values: CDR1 SGHRS, CDR2 YFSETQ. The CDR3 runs to 16 residues. V lost 4 bases and J 2 bases, leaving 16 bases between the germline ends. There are many counts of this clonotype. Its antigen is not known. This sample's time point: sample taken at primary tumor resection. Donors were about 70 untreated early-stage non-small cell lung cancer patients. Whole RNA from tumor, nontumor lung or frozen PBMC was sequenced unsorted. The study tagged each TCR cDNA molecule with a unique molecular identifier. TCRdb reprocessed the 5' RACE reads via MiXCR and lists one record per CDR3 protein. The sample contains about 25,000 distinct CDR3 sequences, under 10% of which appear only once.

The rearrangement uses TRBV5-1 and TRBJ2-1; tentatively, D is TRBD1 (6 bases). Sequenced here: lung tumor tissue, sampled at surgery. The receptor was isolated from a male donor with early-stage non-small cell lung cancer. The CDR3 sequence: CASSLDSLSTYNEQFF. CDR3 sequence (DNA): TGCGCCAGCAGCCTGGACAGTTTGTCCACCTACAATGAGCAGTTCTTC.